This T cell receptor (beta chain) was recorded in a study of beta chain features in type 1 diabetes. Broader study findings: No resolution was reached here on whether HLA type influences TCRB rearrangement. Equally in patients and controls, shorter templates might have been favored by PCR. Cells expressing TCR highly could be over-represented by cDNA sequencing. Type 1 diabetes patients had TCRB CDR3s that were shorter (moderately but significantly so) in all four CD4+ subsets.

The CDR3 is 15 residues long. The junction had 1 base not matched to a gene; V was cut back by 2 bases and J by 5 bases. Per the germline V gene, CDR1 is SEHNR and CDR2 is FQNEAQ (reference sequence). Of note for this clone: No antigen is known for it.

What was sequenced were expressed TCRB transcripts, since all of the isolated RNA had been reverse transcribed. The protocol was immunoSEQ multiplex PCR, while the TCRdb copy is restricted to in-frame clones and leaves out a portion. The profile shows approximately 250,000 clones, approximately 16% of them singletons. The gene calls are TRBV7-9 and TRBJ2-1, with TRBD2 identical over 12 bases. Sequencing input: naive CD4+ T cells from blood. The sequence came from a man aged 30-40 years with type 1 diabetes. CDR3 sequence reads: CASSLRLAGDNEQFF. CDR3 sequence (DNA): TGTGCCAGCAGCTTACGACTAGCGGGAGACAATGAGCAGTTCTTC. The complete variable domain, with remaining parts taken from reference TRBV7-9 and TRBJ2-1, reads DTGVSQNPRHKITKRGQNVTFRCDPISEHNRLYWYRQTLGQGPEFLTYFQNEAQLEKSRLLSDRFSAERPKGSFSTLEIQRTEQGDSAMYLCASSLRLAGDNEQFFGPGTRLTVL.